A selection of T cell receptor beta chains follows, all from one sample in a study of cytomegalovirus exposure and HLA in healthy donors. Repertoires were generated with immunoSEQ multiplex PCR, while TCRdb's copy carries only in-frame clones and drops some. The sample has 120,000 or so clones, more than 15% seen once. The specimen sequenced was PBMCs. The receptors come from a female donor in good health and CMV-seropositive. Both conserved end residues are part of each CDR3.

J gene	V gene	CDR3 protein
TRBJ2-3	TRBV6-6	CASSYVQGESTDTQYF
TRBJ2-1	TRBV7-9	CASSMLAGSYNEQFF
TRBJ1-4	TRBV7-8	CASSLGEGGLIATNEKLFF
TRBJ2-7	TRBV4-1	CASRLGGGATYEQYF
TRBJ1-2	TRBV1	CTSSQGSFSPYGYTF
TRBJ1-5	TRBV7-2	CASSLQVGRGNQPQHF
TRBJ2-7	TRBV7-2	CASSLEGLRSYEQYF
TRBJ2-7	TRBV27	CASSPPGTDSHEQYF
TRBJ2-5	TRBV5-1	CASSLGITYKEETQYF
TRBJ1-1	TRBV15	CATSRVLAENTEAFF
TRBJ1-1	TRBV30	CAWSHRGNTEAFF
TRBJ2-3	TRBV30	CALGTSGGADTQYF